This TCR beta chain was sequenced during a study of cytomegalovirus exposure and HLA in healthy donors (dated by TCRdb to the late 2010s). Regarding the complete study: The roughly 700 repertoires of the first cohort and the 95 to 150 validation repertoires were produced on the same platform, according to a later analysis. Besides the first cohort of 550 to 750 subjects, a separate validation cohort made up of over a hundred different subjects was used. To predict cytomegalovirus infection status, the study combined high-throughput TCR immunosequencing, statistical association of individual TCRs with disease status, and machine learning. The study aimed to test whether cataloging public T cell receptors could reveal signatures of past pathogen exposure.

Library construction relied on the immunoSEQ multiplex PCR assay. Turning to the authors' computational methods: A statistical classification framework was built for diagnosing cytomegalovirus status from the catalog of TCR beta chain sequences. TCRdb provides this immuneACCESS table in a form limited to in-frame rearrangements. Some clones are lacking; in checked studies, under half of them reflect an unresolved V gene, and why the rest are absent is not known. That table supplies the V and J calls and clone size; D and trimming were determined from the DNA. The sample yields roughly 170,000 clones; around 81% were counted once. Of the sample, 2.5% to 3% falls within the top ten clones. The donors belonged to the validation cohort of over a hundred subjects, which was separate from the approximately 700-subject first cohort. Measured from the cysteine to the phenylalanine, the CDR3 is 16 residues long. Only the CDR3 part of the read is kept: 48 bases, read in frame from the first base. A distance of 21 bases separates the germline ends of V and J, which lose 5 bases and 5 bases respectively. The germline V gene (reference sequence) specifies SEHNR as CDR1 and FQNEAQ as CDR2.

The full study reports these points: A later analysis lacked HLA typing for the validation cohort, so it scored co-occurrence in that cohort across all 120 or so repertoires. In a later analysis, TCRs clustered in the first cohort were found to also tend to co-occur in the roughly 130 validation repertoires, with about 93% of cluster scores above 0. The authors suggested that the approach could potentially be extended to other disease states and immunological phenotypes. Three of the identified cytomegalovirus-associated TCR beta chains were confirmed in vitro to be specific for cytomegalovirus antigens. Most TCR sequences were seen in very few donors, while some public TCRs were found in many individuals. A total of fewer than 200 TCR beta chains were listed by the study as associated with cytomegalovirus. The classifier was reported to diagnose cytomegalovirus status with high specificity and sensitivity in both the original and validation cohorts.

About this clone itself: It has no known antigen specificity. Per-base qualities were not stored, and no clone one base away is much larger.

Sequencing was performed on PBMCs. In this chain, TRBV7-9 is recombined with TRBJ1-2; the D gene is unclear. This sequence was found in a young woman in good health and CMV-seropositive. The nucleotides are TGTGCCAGCAGCCTCCCGCAGGTCCGGCCCGAATATGGCTACACCTTC. Its protein product is CASSLPQVRPEYGYTF.